This entry lists 30 T cell receptor beta chains sequenced from one sample in a study of shared clonotypes between healthy human individuals. Profiled with immunoSEQ multiplex PCR; TCRdb holds only in-frame clones, not every one. The table records more than 2 million clones, roughly 95% of them present only once. Sequenced: naive CD4+ T cells sorted from blood. The subset: CD45RA+ positively selected. The receptors originated from a man aged 18 to 29 in good health.

The chain uses TRBV6-5 and TRBJ2-7; 10 bases align to TRBD2. Trimming cost V 0 bases and J 5 bases; bases outside gene matches: 4. Germline CDR1 MNHEY, CDR2 SVGAGI. The CDR3 is 15 residues long. The CDR3 spells CASSYSASGSNEQYF. CDR3 nucleotides: TGTGCCAGCAGTTACTCGGCTAGCGGGAGTAACGAGCAGTACTTC.

The V call is TRBV2, the J call TRBJ1-1; D ambiguous. Germline V gives CDR1 SNHLY, CDR2 FYNNEI. This CDR3 spans 13 amino acids. V lost 6 bases and J 1 base, leaving 9 bases between the germline ends. The CDR3 DNA follows: TGTGCCAGCAGGGTCGGAGGGAACACTGAAGCTTTCTTT. It translates to CASRVGGNTEAFF.

The rearrangement links TRBV5-4 to TRBJ1-6; D remains unclear. The CDR3 contains 13 residues. Germline lookup yields CDR1 SGHNT and CDR2 YYREEE (reference sequence). Trimming took off 0 bases at V and 6 bases at J, with 4 bases between the two ends. The DNA for the CDR3 is TGTGCCAGCAGCTTGGGAATTAATTCACCCCTCCACTTT. Amino acid sequence: CASSLGINSPLHF.

This chain joins TRBV10-3 and TRBJ1-4; unclear D gene. The V end lost 2 bases, the J end lost 2 bases, and 9 bases lay between the germline ends. Germline-derived CDR1 and CDR2 are ENHRY and SYGVKD. The CDR3 totals 15 residues. In DNA, the CDR3 is TGTGCCATCAGTGAGCGGGGTCAGACTAATGAAAAACTGTTTTTT. This encodes CAISERGQTNEKLFF.

Notes on this clone: It may be a read error: a sequence one base away is much more abundant. This likely comes from a read error, as the CDR3 has no conserved phenylalanine or tryptophan at its end. The CDR3 nucleotides are TGTGCCACGGGACAGCGGAGGTATAGCAATCAGCCCCAGCATCTT. Its translation: CATGQRRYSNQPQHL. The chain employs TRBV15 and TRBJ1-5; 7 bases line up with TRBD1. Germline V lookup: CDR1 LNHNV, CDR2 YYDKDF (reference sequence). This CDR3 comprises 15 residues. Trimming removed 9 bases from V and 0 bases from J; junction bases left unmatched: 8.

The chain has TRBV30 and TRBJ2-3, with a possible D match to TRBD2 (5 bases). Germline V gives CDR1 GTSNPN, CDR2 SVGIG (reference sequence). The CDR3 extends over 15 amino acids. V gave up 4 bases and J gave up 1 base, with 15 bases separating them. The CDR3 region is CAWTLGKGGTDTQYF. The CDR3 DNA reads as TGTGCCTGGACCTTGGGGAAGGGAGGCACAGATACGCAGTATTTT.

Only one count was recorded for this clone. The chain combines TRBV14 with TRBJ2-7; 14 nucleotides agree with TRBD2. The CDR3 extends over 18 amino acids. V was clipped by 9 bases and J by 5 bases; unmatched bases: 18. CDR1 and CDR2 (germline): SGHDN, FVKESK. CDR3 region: CARVRGQGTSGSLDEQYF. The CDR3 DNA reads as TGTGCCAGAGTGAGGGGACAGGGGACTAGCGGGAGTCTCGACGAGCAGTACTTC.

The rearrangement uses TRBV6-4 and TRBJ1-5, with D possibly TRBD1 on 6 matching bases. CDR1 MRHNA and CDR2 SNTAGT come from the germline V gene. The CDR3 loop spans 20 amino acids. Trimming shortened V by 7 bases and J by 3 bases, and 31 bases separated the two germline ends. CDR3 region: CASIKRGGQGLLLFNQPQHF. CDR3 bases: TGTGCCAGCATTAAACGAGGGGGGCAGGGCCTTCTCCTCTTCAATCAGCCCCAGCATTTT.

In regard to this clone: The same CDR3 is also encoded by other DNA sequences in this sample. This chain connects TRBV7-9 to TRBJ1-1; D is unclear. V was pared by 5 bases and J by 0 bases, with 7 bases between. The CDR3 has 13 amino acids. The V gene's germline CDR1 is SEHNR and CDR2 FQNEAQ (reference sequence). The CDR3 protein is CASSLFMNTEAFF. CDR3 sequence (DNA): TGTGCCAGCAGCCTTTTCATGAACACTGAAGCTTTCTTT.

A remark on this clone: The same CDR3 also results from other DNA sequences found in this sample. The chain is built from TRBV7-9 and TRBJ2-5, with unresolved D. The length of the CDR3 is 14 residues. Germline values: CDR1 SEHNR, CDR2 FQNEAQ (reference sequence). V was cut by 5 bases and J by 1 base, with 11 bases left in between. CDR3 DNA: TGTGCCAGCAGCCTCACAGAGATCCAAGAGACCCAGTACTTC. Translated: CASSLTEIQETQYF.

As to this clone: Other DNA sequences in the same sample also yield this CDR3. In nucleotides, the CDR3 is TGTGCCAGTAGTCGGACGGGGGGATCCTACGAGCAGTACTTC. This encodes CASSRTGGSYEQYF. This sequence joins TRBV19 and TRBJ2-7; 7 bases match TRBD2. V shed 5 bases, J shed 1 base, and the junction held 5 bases outside the gene matches. Germline V gives CDR1 LNHDA, CDR2 SQIVND (reference sequence). There are 14 residues in the CDR3.

J is TRBJ2-1 and V is TRBV5-6, with 7 bases lining up with TRBD1. The CDR3 extends over 15 amino acids. Trimming took 2 bases from V and 3 from J; bases not matched to a gene: 5. From germline, CDR1 is SGHDT and CDR2 YYEEEE. The CDR3 DNA sequence: TGTGCCAGCAGCTTACGGACAGGTTACTACAATGAGCAGTTCTTC. It encodes CASSLRTGYYNEQFF.

The chain joins TRBV5-8 to TRBJ1-1, with D unclear. The germline V gene encodes CDR1 SGHTS and CDR2 YDEGEE. This CDR3 region has 16 residues. Trimming took off 0 bases at V and 0 bases at J, with 12 bases between the two ends. The DNA for the CDR3 is TGTGCCAGCAGCTTGGGACGGAACCCTATGAACACTGAAGCTTTCTTT. It codes for CASSLGRNPMNTEAFF. Full variable domain (missing parts from reference TRBV5-8 and TRBJ1-1): EAGVTQSPTHLIKTRGQQATLRCSPISGHTSVYWYQQALGLGLQFLLWYDEGEERNRGNFPPRFSGRQFPNYSSELNVNALELEDSALYLCASSLGRNPMNTEAFFGQGTRLTVV.

CDR3 nucleotide sequence: TGTGCCAGCAGCCCGCGAGGCAAGCGGGGGAGCACAGATACGCAGTATTTT. This encodes CASSPRGKRGSTDTQYF. V usage is TRBV7-3 and J usage is TRBJ2-3; 8 positions match TRBD2. CDR1 and CDR2 from the germline V gene are SGHTA and FQGTGA. The V gene end was trimmed by 5 bases and the J gene end by 0 bases; junction bases not matched to a gene: 10. The CDR3 runs to 17 residues.

The V call is TRBV5-4, the J call TRBJ2-5; a weak D match, TRBD2 (6 bases). The germline gives CDR1 SGHNT, CDR2 YYREEE (reference sequence). The CDR3 extends over 15 amino acids. V was shortened by 1 base and J by 3 bases, with 13 bases between the two germline ends. Written as DNA, the CDR3 is TGTGCCAGCAGCTTGAGTTCGCGGGACGAAGAGACCCAGTACTTC. Protein sequence: CASSLSSRDEETQYF.

As DNA, the CDR3 is TGTGCCAGCAGTTACTCCGGGGTTCACACTGAAGCTTTCTTT. Amino acid sequence: CASSYSGVHTEAFF. The chain couples TRBV6-5 to TRBJ1-1, with D unclear. V dropped 0 bases and J dropped 3 bases, with 8 bases sitting between them. The CDR3 runs 14 residues. Germline V gene sequence: CDR1 MNHEY, CDR2 SVGAGI.

The CDR3 region has the DNA TGCAGCGTTGCTACGACAGGGAAAGCTTACGAGCAGTACTTC. Translation: CSVATTGKAYEQYF. The rearrangement joins TRBV29-1 to TRBJ2-7; 7 bases line up with TRBD1. The V and J ends lost 4 bases and 4 bases, in that order; junction bases with no gene match: 10. Per the germline V gene, CDR1 is SQVTM and CDR2 is ANQGSEA. The CDR3 length is 14 residues.

The V gene is TRBV6-1, the J gene TRBJ1-1, with D unclear. The CDR3 consists of 14 residues. Trimming took 3 bases from V and 0 from J, leaving 8 bases between them. Germline CDR1 MNHNS, CDR2 SASEGT. CDR3: CASSDQHMNTEAFF. Here the CDR3 DNA reads TGTGCCAGCAGTGATCAACATATGAACACTGAAGCTTTCTTT.

This chain joins TRBV6-1 and TRBJ1-2; D is uncertain. The CDR3 spans 13 residues. CDR1 and CDR2 from the germline V gene are MNHNS and SASEGT. V was shortened by 6 bases and J by 3 bases, with 11 bases between the two germline ends. The CDR3 DNA follows: TGTGCCAGCAGCTGGGAGACCGACTATGGCTACACCTTC. This encodes CASSWETDYGYTF.

In the case of this clone: The same CDR3 can be traced to other DNA sequences in this sample. The chain links TRBV5-1 to TRBJ1-3; D may be TRBD1 (5 bases). Trimming took off 0 bases at V and 0 bases at J, with 13 bases between the two ends. The CDR3 spans 17 residues. Germline CDR1 and CDR2: SGHRS and YFSETQ. CDR3 region: CASSLAGGPSSGNTIYF. The CDR3 nucleotides are TGCGCCAGCAGCTTGGCTGGGGGTCCCAGCTCTGGAAACACCATATATTTT.

CDR3 sequence reads: CASSSLRGFNTEAFF. CDR3 bases: TGTGCCAGCAGTTCATTGAGAGGTTTCAACACTGAAGCTTTCTTT. J is TRBJ1-1 and V is TRBV28; D call uncertain. The germline CDR1 and CDR2 sequences are MDHEN and SYDVKM. CDR3 length equals 15 residues. The V end lost 4 bases, the J end lost 2 bases, and 14 bases lay between the germline ends. Combining the CDR3 with reference TRBV28 and TRBJ1-1 gives the whole variable domain DVKVTQSSRYLVKRTGEKVFLECVQDMDHENMFWYRQDPGLGLRLIYFSYDVKMKEKGDIPEGYSVSREKKERFSLILESASTNQTSMYLCASSSLRGFNTEAFFGQGTRLTVV.

Comment on this clone: Other nucleotide sequences from this sample produce the same CDR3. The V and J genes are TRBV11-2 and TRBJ1-1, with 7 bases matching TRBD1. The germline gives CDR1 SGHAT, CDR2 FQNNGV. Trimming cost V 5 bases and J 4 bases; bases outside gene matches: 4. CDR3 length: 13 residues. In nucleotides, the CDR3 is TGTGCCAGCAGCCCCCAGGGGGGCACTGAAGCTTTCTTT. The encoded protein is CASSPQGGTEAFF.

The V call is TRBV5-6, the J call TRBJ2-2; 13 bases agree with TRBD2. Trimming removed 3 bases from V and 6 bases from J; junction bases left unmatched: 8. Germline CDR1 SGHDT, CDR2 YYEEEE. The CDR3 covers 17 residues. This chain's CDR3 is CASSSPGLAGLSGELFF. In nucleotides, the CDR3 is TGTGCCAGCAGCTCACCGGGACTAGCGGGGTTGTCCGGGGAGCTGTTTTTT.

The chain uses TRBV27 and TRBJ2-4; TRBD2 might be the D (6 bases). With 5 bases removed from V and 1 base from J, the gap between germline ends came to 18 bases. The CDR3 is 17 residues long. The germline V gene encodes CDR1 MNHEY and CDR2 SMNVEV (reference sequence). The CDR3 DNA reads TGTGCCAGCAGTACCTTCGTCGGGGGAGCGGCCAAAAACATTCAGTACTTC. Protein sequence: CASSTFVGGAAKNIQYF.

The V and J genes are TRBV5-1 and TRBJ2-7, with 9 bases that match TRBD1. The CDR3 runs 15 residues. The germline gives CDR1 SGHRS, CDR2 YFSETQ. The V segment lost 3 bases and the J segment 2 bases; nucleotides outside the gene matches: 6. The CDR3 loop is CASSWGQGIPYEQYF. The CDR3 DNA sequence: TGCGCCAGCAGCTGGGGACAGGGAATACCCTACGAGCAGTACTTC.

V is TRBV11-1 and J is TRBJ2-7; D not resolved. This CDR3 is 13 amino acids long. The germline gives CDR1 SGHAT, CDR2 FQDESV (reference sequence). V lost 0 bases and J 4 bases, leaving 7 bases between the germline ends. As DNA, the CDR3 is TGTGCCAGCAGCTTAGCTGATTTTTACGAGCAGTACTTC. Amino acids: CASSLADFYEQYF.

The V call is TRBV6-4, the J call TRBJ2-1, with 7 bases fitting TRBD2. The CDR3 runs 16 residues. J lost 1 base, V lost 4 bases, and 7 bases had no gene match. Germline loops: CDR1 MRHNA, CDR2 SNTAGT. As DNA, the CDR3 is TGTGCCAGCAGTGCAGCCGGGACTACATCCTACAATGAGCAGTTCTTC. It is translated as CASSAAGTTSYNEQFF.

The chain has TRBV6-1 and TRBJ1-5, with 7 bases that match TRBD1. From germline, CDR1 is MNHNS and CDR2 SASEGT. Trimming cost V 2 bases and J 0 bases; bases outside gene matches: 7. The CDR3 loop spans 17 amino acids. The CDR3 here is CASSETTGAGSNQPQHF. The CDR3 region has the DNA TGTGCCAGCAGTGAAACCACAGGGGCCGGTAGCAATCAGCCCCAGCATTTT.

V gene TRBV7-9 combines with J gene TRBJ2-7; D might be TRBD1 (6 bases). The CDR3 sequence is 13 residues long. The germline gives CDR1 SEHNR, CDR2 FQNEAQ (reference sequence). V was pared by 4 bases and J by 7 bases, with 14 bases between. The CDR3 bases are TGTGCCAGCAGCTCTGTCGCCAGGGGAGAGCAGTACTTC. Amino acids: CASSSVARGEQYF. Based on the CDR3 plus reference TRBV7-9 and TRBJ2-7, the full variable domain is DTGVSQNPRHKITKRGQNVTFRCDPISEHNRLYWYRQTLGQGPEFLTYFQNEAQLEKSRLLSDRFSAERPKGSFSTLEIQRTEQGDSAMYLCASSSVARGEQYFGPGTRLTVT.

In the case of this clone: A much larger clone differs from this one at a single base, so this may be a read error. The identical CDR3 is also encoded by other nucleotide sequences in the sample. The chain recombines TRBV6-5 with TRBJ1-5, with 9 bases identical to TRBD1. This CDR3 contains 13 residues. The germline V gene encodes CDR1 MNHEY and CDR2 SVGAGI. Trimming cost V 6 bases and J 4 bases; bases outside gene matches: 1. The CDR3 loop is CASRGTGNQPQHF. The CDR3 coding sequence is TGTGCCAGCAGGGGGACAGGGAATCAGCCCCAGCATTTT.